Shown below are 10 T cell receptor beta chains from a single sample sequenced in a study of blood T cell repertoires in COVID-19. The table came from immunoSEQ multiplex PCR; TCRdb's copy has only in-frame clones and leaves some out. The data contain about 48,000 clones, about nine tenths of them singletons. Sequenced: peripheral blood. The receptors shown here come from a woman over 75 with COVID-19, enrolled during active disease.

This clone appeared once. This sequence joins TRBV18 and TRBJ1-1; 7 bases match TRBD1. After removal of 3 bases from V and 7 bases from J, the junction contained 8 bases not matched to a gene. Germline V gives CDR1 KGHSH, CDR2 LQKENI. The CDR3 contains 14 residues. The CDR3 DNA is TGTGCCAGCTCACCGATTGACAGGGCCAATGAAGCTTTCTTT. This encodes CASSPIDRANEAFF.

The CDR3 nucleotides read TGTGCCAGCAGCCCCGGACAGGAAATAAATTCACCCCTCCACTTT. It yields the protein CASSPGQEINSPLHF. V is TRBV5-4 and J is TRBJ1-6; 7 bases agree with TRBD1. The CDR3 has 15 amino acids. Germline V lookup: CDR1 SGHNT, CDR2 YYREEE (reference sequence). The J segment lost 7 bases and the V segment lost 4 bases, leaving 8 bases of the junction unmatched. Drawing the rest from reference TRBV5-4 and TRBJ1-6, the complete variable domain is ETGVTQSPTHLIKTRGQQVTLRCSSQSGHNTVSWYQQALGQGPQFIFQYYREEENGRGNFPPRFSGLQFPNYSSELNVNALELDDSALYLCASSPGQEINSPLHFGNGTRLTVT.

The chain employs TRBV5-5 and TRBJ2-7; TRBD1 matches 9 bases. The CDR3 contains 14 residues. CDR1 is SGHKS, CDR2 YYEKEE, per germline (reference sequence). V shed 0 bases and J 2 bases; nucleotides not matched to a gene: 0. The CDR3 protein is CASSLGTGAYEQYF. As DNA, the CDR3 is TGTGCCAGCAGCTTGGGGACAGGGGCCTACGAGCAGTACTTC.

This chain joins TRBV18 and TRBJ2-3, with TRBD2 matching over 10 bases. CDR1 KGHSH and CDR2 LQKENI come from the germline V gene. The CDR3 covers 16 residues. V trimming: 3 bases; J trimming: 3 bases; junction bases outside the gene matches: 6. CDR3 in amino acids: CASSPEREGLTDTQYF. CDR3 sequence (DNA): TGTGCCAGCTCACCCGAGCGGGAGGGCCTGACAGATACGCAGTATTTT.

This chain's CDR3 is CASTEHSGNTIYF. The CDR3 DNA sequence: TGTGCCAGTACCGAGCACTCTGGAAACACCATATATTTT. This sequence joins TRBV28 and TRBJ1-3; D unclear. V was trimmed by 9 bases and J by 0 bases, leaving 9 bases between them. Germline V gene data show CDR1 as MDHEN and CDR2 as SYDVKM. The CDR3 runs to 13 residues.

The gene calls are TRBV10-3 and TRBJ1-1; TRBD1 agrees at 7 bases. J lost 0 bases, V lost 6 bases, and 4 bases had no gene match. The length of the CDR3 is 14 residues. Germline V gene sequence: CDR1 ENHRY, CDR2 SYGVKD. Here the CDR3 DNA reads TGTGCCATCAGAGAACAGGGGATGAACACTGAAGCTTTCTTT. It translates to CAIREQGMNTEAFF.

This chain uses TRBV30 with TRBJ1-3; D is unresolved. This CDR3 is built from 13 residues. With 1 base removed from V and 1 base from J, the gap between germline ends came to 5 bases. Germline loops: CDR1 GTSNPN, CDR2 SVGIG (reference sequence). CDR3 sequence reads: CAWSGLSGNTIYF. The CDR3 nucleotides read TGTGCCTGGAGTGGCCTATCTGGAAACACCATATATTTT.

Only one count was recorded for this clone. The chain recombines TRBV19 with TRBJ1-2, with D possibly being TRBD1 (5 bases). The CDR3 extends over 17 amino acids. Germline V gives CDR1 LNHDA, CDR2 SQIVND (reference sequence). The V and J ends lost 1 base and 4 bases respectively, with 19 bases between them. CDR3 nucleotides: TGTGCCAGTAGTATAGGCGCCGCGGGAGGGACCGGCTATGGCTACACCTTC. This codes for CASSIGAAGGTGYGYTF.

V usage is TRBV3-1 (or the pseudogene TRBV3-2) and J usage is TRBJ2-2; D uncertain. The CDR3 sequence is 13 residues long. The V gene's germline CDR1 is LGHDT and CDR2 YNNKEL (reference sequence). V lost 2 bases, J lost 2 bases, and 3 bases lay in between. CDR3 nucleotides: TGTGCCAGCAGCCAACTTAACACCGGGGAGCTGTTTTTT. Translating gives CASSQLNTGELFF.

The chain carries TRBV4-2 and TRBJ2-1; 9 bases line up with TRBD2. The CDR3 extends over 16 amino acids. V trimming: 0 bases; J trimming: 6 bases; junction bases outside the gene matches: 6. Germline CDR1 reads LGHNA; CDR2 reads YNFKEQ. The DNA of the CDR3 is TGTGCCAGCAGCCAAGATGGGCTAGCGGGAACCAATGAGCAGTTCTTC. Translation: CASSQDGLAGTNEQFF.